Presented here are 25 T cell receptor beta chains from one specimen sequenced in a study of control samples from healthy donors and cancer patients. Data came from immunoSEQ multiplex PCR; TCRdb stores just in-frame clones and leaves some out. The sample includes fewer than 250,000 clones, about 89% of them seen just once. What was sequenced was blood. These receptors all come from a man aged 30-40 years in good health.

The rearrangement links TRBV27 to TRBJ1-5; D is possibly TRBD1 (5 bases). The CDR3 runs to 15 residues. Trimming left V 5 bases short and J 2 bases short, with 13 bases between. From germline, CDR1 is MNHEY and CDR2 SMNVEV (reference sequence). Here the CDR3 reads CASSPGVVGNQPQHF. The CDR3 DNA reads TGTGCCAGCAGTCCGGGGGTGGTTGGCAATCAGCCCCAGCATTTT.

The genes are TRBV27 and TRBJ1-5; D not resolved. This CDR3 has 14 amino acids. V lost 3 bases to trimming and J lost 0 bases, with 6 bases between them. The germline V gene has CDR1 MNHEY and CDR2 SMNVEV (reference sequence). DNA for the CDR3: TGTGCCAGCAGTTTGCGTTATAGCAATCAGCCCCAGCATTTT. This translates into CASSLRYSNQPQHF.

V is TRBV30 and J is TRBJ2-2, with 9 bases fitting TRBD1. CDR1 and CDR2 from the germline V gene are GTSNPN and SVGIG (reference sequence). Trimming took 3 bases from V and 5 from J; bases not matched to a gene: 4. The CDR3 loop spans 14 amino acids. CDR3 residues: CAWRQGALTGELFF. As DNA, the CDR3 is TGTGCCTGGAGACAGGGGGCGTTAACCGGGGAGCTGTTTTTT.

The V gene is TRBV6-5, the J gene TRBJ1-1; D may be TRBD1 (5 bases). The germline V gene has CDR1 MNHEY and CDR2 SVGAGI. The CDR3 is 11 amino acids. V lost 7 bases and J 7 bases, leaving 10 bases between the germline ends. The CDR3 sequence is CASKHRREAFF. The CDR3 DNA sequence: TGTGCCAGCAAGCACAGGCGTGAAGCTTTCTTT.

The chain carries TRBV4-1 and TRBJ2-7, with 7 bases matching TRBD2. The ends lost 0 bases at V and 3 bases at J; junction bases unmatched: 5. The CDR3 spans 15 residues. Germline V gene lookup returns CDR1 MGHRA and CDR2 YSYEKL. The CDR3 reads CASSQERAGVYEQYF. CDR3 sequence (DNA): TGCGCCAGCAGCCAAGAGAGGGCGGGAGTCTACGAGCAGTACTTC.

The chain uses TRBV11-2 and TRBJ1-3; no definite D call. The CDR3 runs 11 residues. CDR1 is SGHAT and CDR2 is FQNNGV in the germline V gene. V gave up 8 bases and J gave up 4 bases, with 6 bases separating them. CDR3 nucleotides: TGTGCCAGCGCCCTGGGAAACACCATATATTTT. Translating it yields CASALGNTIYF. The whole variable domain, remainder taken from reference TRBV11-2 and TRBJ1-3, is EAGVAQSPRYKIIEKRQSVAFWCNPISGHATLYWYQQILGQGPKLLIQFQNNGVVDDSQLPKDRFSAERLKGVDSTLKIQPAKLEDSAVYLCASALGNTIYFGEGSWLTVV.

This clone is a singleton in its sample. This chain uses TRBV29-1 with TRBJ2-1, with a possible D match to TRBD1 (6 bases). V was clipped by 0 bases and J by 7 bases, with 16 bases between them. Germline-derived CDR1 and CDR2 are SQVTM and ANQGSEA. The CDR3 has 15 residues. In nucleotides, the CDR3 is TGCAGCGTTGAAGATCAGCCCAGGGGAAGGAATGAGCAGTTCTTC. Its translation: CSVEDQPRGRNEQFF.

The V and J genes are TRBV29-1 and TRBJ2-7; a weak D match, TRBD1 (5 bases). Germline values: CDR1 SQVTM, CDR2 ANQGSEA. The CDR3 contains 12 residues. The ends were cut back, 5 bases at V and 3 bases at J, with 11 bases in the middle. In DNA, the CDR3 is TGCAGCGTTAGGGGCGCCGACTACGAGCAGTACTTC. It translates to CSVRGADYEQYF.

The genes are TRBV2 and TRBJ1-1; D possibly corresponds to TRBD1 (6 bases). The germline V gene encodes CDR1 SNHLY and CDR2 FYNNEI. The CDR3 is 17 residues long. Trimming stripped 6 bases from V and 1 base from J, with 21 bases between. In DNA form, the CDR3 reads TGTGCCAGCAGAGGAGTTGGGGGGCGCGGTGGGAACACTGAAGCTTTCTTT. It codes for CASRGVGGRGGNTEAFF.

The V call is TRBV5-6, the J call TRBJ2-1; no reliable D call. This CDR3 comprises 14 residues. The V and J ends lost 1 base and 8 bases respectively, with 13 bases between them. The V gene's germline CDR1 is SGHDT and CDR2 YYEEEE. The CDR3 reads CASSLRQRGDEQFF. CDR3 nucleotides: TGTGCCAGCAGCTTGAGGCAGCGAGGCGATGAGCAGTTCTTC.

The V call is TRBV11-2, the J call TRBJ2-1; 7 bases are a match to TRBD1. The V segment lost 5 bases and the J segment 9 bases; nucleotides outside the gene matches: 13. Germline CDR1 and CDR2: SGHAT and FQNNGV. This CDR3 comprises 15 residues. The CDR3 loop reads CASSDRQGPMSEQFF. The CDR3 DNA sequence: TGTGCCAGCAGCGATCGACAGGGCCCTATGAGTGAGCAGTTCTTC.

This chain connects TRBV30 to TRBJ1-6; no clear D. Germline V gives CDR1 GTSNPN, CDR2 SVGIG (reference sequence). Trimming removed 8 bases at V and 2 bases at J, with 13 bases between. CDR3 length equals 14 residues. The CDR3 bases are TGTGCCGGAAGGACTGAAACCTATAATTCACCCCTCCACTTT. This gives the protein CAGRTETYNSPLHF. The full variable domain, with the rest looked up from reference TRBV30 and TRBJ1-6, is SQTIHQWPATLVQPVGSPLSLECTVEGTSNPNLYWYRQAAGRGLQLLFYSVGIGQISSEVPQNLSASRPQDRQFILSSKKLLLSDSGFYLCAGRTETYNSPLHFGNGTRLTVT.

The rearrangement links TRBV5-1 to TRBJ2-1, with 16 bases lining up with TRBD2. J gave up 9 bases and V 0 bases, and 9 bases lay outside the gene matches. This CDR3 is built from 18 residues. The germline V gene has CDR1 SGHRS and CDR2 YFSETQ. The CDR3 DNA follows: TGCGCCAGCAGCTTGGCTCCCGGGACTAGCGGGGGGGCCCTTGAGCAGTTCTTC. Amino acids: CASSLAPGTSGGALEQFF. Supplemented by reference TRBV5-1 and TRBJ2-1, the full variable domain reads KAGVTQTPRYLIKTRGQQVTLSCSPISGHRSVSWYQQTPGQGLQFLFEYFSETQRNKGNFPGRFSGRQFSNSRSEMNVSTLELGDSALYLCASSLAPGTSGGALEQFFGPGTRLTVL.

Judged by abundance, this clone is medium-sized. The chain links TRBV20-1 to TRBJ1-1; D is uncertain. The CDR3 sequence is 11 residues long. CDR1 is DFQATT and CDR2 is SNEGSKA in the germline V gene (reference sequence). V gave up 6 bases and J gave up 0 bases, with 5 bases separating them. CDR3 nucleotides: TGCAGTGCGCGGATGAACACTGAAGCTTTCTTT. Translated, it gives CSARMNTEAFF.

The chain has TRBV27 and TRBJ2-7; D gene uncertain. The germline V and J ends were trimmed by 5 bases and 2 bases, with 16 bases remaining between them. The CDR3 has 15 amino acids. CDR1 and CDR2 from the germline V gene are MNHEY and SMNVEV (reference sequence). DNA for the CDR3: TGTGCCAGCAGTCCGCTATGGGGAACACCCTACGAGCAGTACTTC. Protein product: CASSPLWGTPYEQYF.

The chain uses TRBV23-1 and TRBJ1-1; no firm D call. TRBV23-1 is annotated as an ORF whose role is uncertain. Deletions cut 9 bases from V and 2 bases from J, with 10 bases between. This CDR3 contains 12 residues. CDR3 amino acids: CARNQVNTEAFF. CDR3 DNA sequence: TGCGCCAGAAACCAGGTAAACACTGAAGCTTTCTTT.

The sample holds one count of this clone. The CDR3 nucleotides read TGTGCCAGCAGCCTGCACCCGGGGCAGGGTGGGGGCTACACCTTC. It yields the protein CASSLHPGQGGGYTF. The chain recombines TRBV7-3 with TRBJ1-2; TRBD1 is a possible D gene (5 bases). Germline V lookup: CDR1 SGHTA, CDR2 FQGTGA. The germline V and J ends were trimmed by 5 bases and 8 bases, with 21 bases remaining between them. The CDR3 has 15 amino acids.

V is TRBV3-1 (or the pseudogene TRBV3-2) and J is TRBJ1-6; D gene unclear. The CDR3 is made up of 12 amino acids. The germline V and J ends were trimmed by 1 base and 10 bases, with 5 bases remaining between them. Germline V CDR1 and CDR2: LGHDT, YNNKEL (reference sequence). The CDR3 nucleotides are TGTGCCAGCAGCCAAGGGGAATCACCCCTCCACTTT. It codes for CASSQGESPLHF.

A few counts support this clone. The V call is TRBV7-9, the J call TRBJ1-5; D gene ambiguous. The CDR3 runs 13 residues. Germline CDR1 reads SEHNR; CDR2 reads FQNEAQ (reference sequence). V lost 1 base, J lost 4 bases, and 5 bases lay in between. The CDR3 DNA reads TGTGCCAGCAGCTTAGGGAATAATCAGCCCCAGCATTTT. Protein product: CASSLGNNQPQHF.

The genes are TRBV23-1 and TRBJ1-3; 10 bases line up with TRBD1. TRBV23-1 is known as an ORF, though its function is uncertain. The CDR3 is 13 residues long. J gave up 2 bases and V 9 bases, and 1 base lay outside the gene matches. CDR3 region: CARGQGAGNTIYF. CDR3 bases: TGCGCCAGAGGACAGGGGGCTGGAAACACCATATATTTT.

The rearrangement links TRBV27 to TRBJ1-3, with D possibly matching TRBD1 (6 bases). Germline values: CDR1 MNHEY, CDR2 SMNVEV (reference sequence). This CDR3 is 15 amino acids long. V was pared by 0 bases and J by 7 bases, with 13 bases between. The CDR3 sequence: CASSLSGKGGNTIYF. CDR3 nucleotide sequence: TGTGCCAGCAGTTTATCGGGGAAGGGGGGGAACACCATATATTTT.

The chain links TRBV13 to TRBJ2-1; D is undetermined. The CDR3 is 16 residues long. Germline assignment: CDR1 PRHDT and CDR2 FYEKMQ (reference sequence). V was trimmed by 5 bases and J by 5 bases, leaving 19 bases between them. The CDR3 nucleotides read TGTGCCAGCAGCACCAAACTTCGTAGGCTCGACAATGAGCAGTTCTTC. Translation gives CASSTKLRRLDNEQFF.

The chain links TRBV7-9 to TRBJ1-6, with no clear D. CDR3 length: 14 residues. Germline V gives CDR1 SEHNR, CDR2 FQNEAQ (reference sequence). Trimming removed 5 bases from V and 14 bases from J, with 19 bases in between. CDR3 sequence reads: CASSGEPHRLTLHF. Here the CDR3 DNA reads TGTGCCAGCAGCGGAGAGCCTCACCGCTTGACCCTCCACTTT.

The chain joins TRBV5-1 to TRBJ2-3, with 7 bases matching TRBD2. Trimming at V came to 1 base and at J to 3 bases, leaving 5 bases not matched to a gene. The CDR3 totals 15 residues. Germline values: CDR1 SGHRS, CDR2 YFSETQ. The CDR3 sequence is CASSLLQGGTDTQYF. In nucleotides, the CDR3 is TGCGCCAGCAGCTTGCTTCAGGGAGGGACAGATACGCAGTATTTT.

V is TRBV5-1 and J is TRBJ2-3; D is uncertain. This CDR3 has 15 amino acids. Trimming stripped 0 bases from V and 2 bases from J, with 10 bases between. The germline V gene has CDR1 SGHRS and CDR2 YFSETQ. For the CDR3, the DNA is TGCGCCAGCAGCTTGGTGGCAGGCCACACAGATACGCAGTATTTT. This codes for CASSLVAGHTDTQYF. The full variable domain, completed using reference TRBV5-1 and TRBJ2-3, is KAGVTQTPRYLIKTRGQQVTLSCSPISGHRSVSWYQQTPGQGLQFLFEYFSETQRNKGNFPGRFSGRQFSNSRSEMNVSTLELGDSALYLCASSLVAGHTDTQYFGPGTRLTVL.